This is a list of T cell receptor beta chains from one sample in a study of blood T cell repertoires in COVID-19. Data came from immunoSEQ multiplex PCR; TCRdb stores just in-frame clones and leaves some out. The profile shows fewer than 300,000 clones, 86% of them singletons. Sequencing was performed on peripheral blood. The receptor set was obtained from a young woman with COVID-19, enrolled during active disease. Each CDR3 is given with its conserved first and last residue. A D gene is named only where the DNA matches it firmly. Clone size, where shown, is once, few, many, or a class for clones that have expanded.

>-|TRBV7-9|TRBJ2-7|-
TGTGCCAGCAGCCCCGACAGTTCTGGGTACGAGCAGTACTTC
CASSPDSSGYEQYF
>-|TRBV11-2|TRBJ2-7|few
TGTGCCAGCAGCTTAGCAACAGCCTACGAGCAGTACTTC
CASSLATAYEQYF
>-|TRBV3-1/TRBV3-2|TRBJ1-4|-
TGTGCCAGCAGCCTGCGCAGGGGTGAAAAACTGTTTTTT
CASSLRRGEKLFF
>-|TRBV5-1|TRBJ2-7|-
TGCGCCAGCAGCCCAAGGACTACCGACTACGCGCAGTACTTC
CASSPRTTDYAQYF
>TRBD2|TRBV7-9|TRBJ2-5|-
TGTGCCAGCAGCTTTCAAGCGGGGGGGCCGCGAGAGACCCAGTACTTC
CASSFQAGGPRETQYF
>-|TRBV19|TRBJ1-1|-
TGTGCCAGTAGTATAGGAGGAGGGGCATTCACTGAAGCTTTCTTT
CASSIGGGAFTEAFF
>TRBD2|TRBV11-3|TRBJ2-1|few
TGTGCCAGCAGCTTAGGGACTAGTACTTTGATGTCCTACAATGAGCAGTTCTTC
CASSLGTSTLMSYNEQFF
>-|TRBV3-1/TRBV3-2|TRBJ2-5|once
TGTGCCAGCAGCCAAGGTCTTTCGTACCAAGAGACCCAGTACTTC
CASSQGLSYQETQYF
>TRBD1|TRBV16|TRBJ1-3|-
TGTGCCAGCAGCCAAAGGGGGCGAGGAAACACCATATATTTT
CASSQRGRGNTIYF
>-|TRBV28|TRBJ1-1|-
TGTGCCCATCGGTCAATGAACACTGAAGCTTTCTTT
CAHRSMNTEAFF
>TRBD1|TRBV7-8|TRBJ2-7|-
TGTGCCAGCAGCCTACAGGGGGCCTACGAGCAGTACTTC
CASSLQGAYEQYF
>-|TRBV18|TRBJ1-2|-
TGTGCCAGCTCACCTCCAGGGGAGAGCTATGGCTACACCTTC
CASSPPGESYGYTF
>-|TRBV4-1|TRBJ1-5|-
TGCGCCAGCAGCCAAGATTCGGCAGGGGAATTCTCTAGCAATCAGCCCCAGCATTTT
CASSQDSAGEFSSNQPQHF
>-|TRBV29-1|TRBJ1-2|-
TGCAGCGTTGAAGAGACAGGATATGGCTACACCTTC
CSVEETGYGYTF
>-|TRBV6-5|TRBJ1-1|once
TGTGCCAGCAGTCTCGGGTCGAACACTGAAGCTTTCTTT
CASSLGSNTEAFF
>-|TRBV19|TRBJ2-7|-
TGTGCCAGTAGGGCTGGGACTCAACCGTTCTACGAGCAGTACTTC
CASRAGTQPFYEQYF
>-|TRBV5-5|TRBJ2-3|-
TGTGCCAGCAGCTTGGTTTTGGCAGTAGATACGCAGTATTTT
CASSLVLAVDTQYF
>TRBD1|TRBV7-9|TRBJ1-4|-
TGTGCCAGCAGTCAGGGGGCAGGGCCGGAGGGAAAACTGTTTTTT
CASSQGAGPEGKLFF
>TRBD2|TRBV27|TRBJ2-1|-
TGTGCCAGCAGTTCCCCCCTTTCGGGGGGGCACTACAATGAGCAGTTCTTC
CASSSPLSGGHYNEQFF
>-|TRBV7-9|TRBJ2-2|-
TGTGCCAGCAGCTTCGGGGATGGGGAGCTGTTTTTT
CASSFGDGELFF
>-|TRBV6-2/TRBV6-3|TRBJ1-5|-
TGTGCCAGCAGTTTCAGGGGAAATCAGCCCCAGCATTTT
CASSFRGNQPQHF
>-|TRBV19|TRBJ1-2|-
TGTGCCAGTAGTATCGGGTCACTCTCCTATGGCTACACCTTC
CASSIGSLSYGYTF
>TRBD2|TRBV7-9|TRBJ2-1|-
TGTGCCAGCAGCCAGACTATAGCGGGGGGGCCCGGCAATGAGCAGTTCTTC
CASSQTIAGGPGNEQFF
>TRBD1|TRBV10-3|TRBJ2-5|-
TGTGCCATCAGTGAGTCGCCCCAGGGGGCAAGGGAGACCCAGTACTTC
CAISESPQGARETQYF
>-|TRBV10-3|TRBJ2-1|-
TGTGCCATTTCCTCACATCAGGGGGAGCAGTTCTTC
CAISSHQGEQFF
>-|TRBV3-1/TRBV3-2|TRBJ2-1|few
TGTGCCAGCAGCCAAGGGGCCCTACCGCAGTTCTTC
CASSQGALPQFF
>TRBD1|TRBV12-5|TRBJ2-7|-
TGTGCTAGTGGTTTGGTACGAGGACAGGGAGTCTCCTACGAGCAGTACTTC
CASGLVRGQGVSYEQYF